This T cell receptor beta chain was recorded in a study of blood T cell repertoires in COVID-19. V dropped 1 base and J dropped 0 bases, with 8 bases sitting between them. Germline CDR1 SGHRS, CDR2 YFSETQ. This CDR3 has 14 amino acids. Data came from immunoSEQ multiplex PCR; TCRdb stores just in-frame clones and leaves some out. The repertoire holds some 460,000 clones, with around 89% as singletons. On this clone: This sample also contains other DNA sequences that code for the same CDR3.

The TCR was taken from a woman in her twenties or thirties with acute or convalescent COVID-19. The sequenced material came from peripheral blood. The V and J genes are TRBV5-1 and TRBJ2-7; perhaps TRBD2 as D (5 bases). The CDR3 region is CASSLSGGSYEQYF. CDR3 nucleotides: TGCGCCAGCAGCTTGTCCGGAGGCTCCTACGAGCAGTACTTC.